The 22 T cell receptor beta chains given below trace back to one sample, sequenced in a study of glioma-infiltrating T cells. Amplification of TCR alpha and beta CDR3 regions from RNA used iRepertoire nested multiplex PCR. TCRdb reanalysed the multiplex PCR reads using MiXCR and keeps one entry per CDR3 protein. The sample lists 150,000 to 200,000 distinct CDR3 sequences; more than 35% were seen once. The source material was glioma tissue, nonneoplastic brain tissue, or PBMCs (not recorded which). All receptors come from a human donor with low-grade glioma or glioblastoma, undergoing nonglioma brain surgery, or in good health (not recorded which).

About this clonotype itself: A clone one base away is much larger, so this may be a read error. This chain joins TRBV5-1 and TRBJ2-3, with no clear D. Germline CDR1 is SGHRS and CDR2 is YFSETQ. This CDR3 is built from 13 residues. DNA for the CDR3: TGCGCCAGCAGCTTGGAGGCCACAGATAAGCAGTATTTT. Protein product: CASSLEATDKQYF.

This clonotype was detected ten times or more. The chain employs TRBV28 and TRBJ2-7; D could derive from TRBD1 or TRBD2 (5 bases each). Deletions cut 9 bases from V and 3 bases from J, with 21 bases between. Germline CDR1 reads MDHEN; CDR2 reads SYDVKM. This CDR3 region has 15 residues. The CDR3 DNA is TGTGCCAGTTCCACACGGAGAGGGGCGGACTACGAGCAGTACTTC. Its protein is CASSTRRGADYEQYF.

With regard to this clonotype: A much more abundant neighbour one base away suggests this may be a read error. The chain carries TRBV4-2 and TRBJ2-7; D not resolved. CDR3 size: 15 residues. Trimming cost V 0 bases and J 2 bases, with 11 bases left between them. Germline assignment: CDR1 LGHNA and CDR2 YNFKEQ. The CDR3 coding sequence is TGTGCCAGCAGCCAAGATCGTGTAGGACCCTACGAGCAGTACTTC. As protein: CASSQDRVGPYEQYF.

This clonotype was seen at least ten times. The chain couples TRBV20-1 to TRBJ1-3; D gene ambiguous. The germline gives CDR1 DFQATT, CDR2 SNEGSKA (reference sequence). Trimming took 3 bases from V and 0 from J, leaving 9 bases between them. The CDR3 has 14 residues. The CDR3 loop reads CSASRPDSGNTIYF. CDR3 DNA: TGCAGTGCTAGTCGCCCGGACTCTGGAAACACCATATATTTT.

Notes on this clonotype: Possible read error: a much larger clone is one base away. The rearrangement links TRBV7-8 to TRBJ1-1, with 7 bases lining up with TRBD1. Germline V gene sequence: CDR1 SGHVS, CDR2 FQNEAQ. The CDR3 is 14 amino acids. CDR3 region: CASSLDRTNTEDFF. CDR3 coding DNA: TGTGCCAGCAGCTTGGACAGGACGAACACTGAAGATTTCTTT. Full variable domain (rest looked up from reference TRBV7-8 and TRBJ1-1): GAGVSQSPRYKVAKRGQDVALRCDPISGHVSLFWYQQALGQGPEFLTYFQNEAQLDKSGLPSDRFFAERPEGSVSTLKIQRTQQEDSAVYLCASSLDRTNTEDFFGQGTRLTVV.

The gene calls are TRBV28 and TRBJ2-7; 13 nucleotides match TRBD2. The CDR3 runs to 16 residues. Trimming at V came to 5 bases and at J to 7 bases, leaving 11 bases not matched to a gene. CDR1 and CDR2 from the germline V gene are MDHEN and SYDVKM. In DNA form, the CDR3 reads TGTGCCAGCAGTGGGGGACTAGCGGGGTCCGGAGTGGAGCAGTACTTC. Residues: CASSGGLAGSGVEQYF.

This clonotype was seen at least ten times. The chain combines TRBV12-3 or TRBV12-4 with TRBJ2-1; D is uncertain. Trimming stripped 5 bases from V and 2 bases from J, with 7 bases between. The CDR3 totals 13 residues. The DNA for the CDR3 is TGTGCCAGCAGTCGTGGCACCTACAATGAGCAGTTCTTC. Translation: CASSRGTYNEQFF.

Many counts were recorded for this clonotype. The V and J genes are TRBV27 and TRBJ1-2; D perhaps matches TRBD1 (5 bases). The CDR3 contains 13 residues. V shed 2 bases and J shed 5 bases, with 9 bases lying between them. CDR1 is MNHEY and CDR2 is SMNVEV in the germline V gene (reference sequence). DNA for the CDR3: TGTGCCAGCAGTTTAGGGGCAGGGTATGGCTACACCTTC. Its translation is CASSLGAGYGYTF.

This clonotype was seen once. A much larger clone is a single base away; this may be a read error. The chain combines TRBV19 with TRBJ1-5; D is perhaps TRBD1 (5 bases). V shed 8 bases and J shed 7 bases, with 21 bases lying between them. This CDR3 comprises 15 residues. Germline CDR1 reads LNHDA; CDR2 reads SQIVND (reference sequence). The DNA for the CDR3 is TGTGCCAGTGGTAAGCCCTTCGGGAAGGGGCAGCCCCAGCATTTT. This gives the protein CASGKPFGKGQPQHF.

The V gene is TRBV7-2, the J gene TRBJ2-7, with TRBD2 as a possible D gene (5 bases). The germline V gene has CDR1 SGHTA and CDR2 FQGNSA. The CDR3 runs 15 residues. V was clipped by 1 base and J by 3 bases, with 13 bases between them. The DNA for the CDR3 is TGTGCCAGCAGCTTAGTACTAGATCAAGGCTACGAGCAGTACTTC. The encoded protein is CASSLVLDQGYEQYF.

In this sample, this clonotype turned up a few times. The V gene is TRBV20-1, the J gene TRBJ2-2, with 7 bases fitting TRBD1. The V and J ends lost 4 bases and 8 bases, in that order; junction bases with no gene match: 13. Germline CDR1 DFQATT, CDR2 SNEGSKA (reference sequence). This CDR3 spans 15 amino acids. CDR3 sequence reads: CSAIYRGDATGELFF. CDR3 bases: TGCAGTGCTATATACAGGGGCGATGCTACTGGGGAGCTGTTTTTT.

The table lists this clonotype with many counts. The chain employs TRBV12-3 or TRBV12-4 and TRBJ1-5; no clear D gene. CDR3 length: 14 amino acids. V gave up 6 bases and J gave up 0 bases, with 9 bases separating them. The DNA for the CDR3 is TGTGCCAGCAGACCCGGGGTTAGCAATCAGCCCCAGCATTTT. This encodes CASRPGVSNQPQHF.

With regard to this clonotype: The conserved phenylalanine or tryptophan is not found at the CDR3 terminus, so this likely reflects a read error. The chain employs TRBV12-5 and TRBJ1-4; D ambiguous. The V end lost 3 bases, the J end lost 0 bases, and 8 bases lay between the germline ends. This CDR3 has 15 residues. Germline V gene data show CDR1 as LGHNT and CDR2 as FRNRAP. The CDR3 DNA follows: TGTGCTAGTGGTTTCTCCGGTGCAACTAATGAAAAACTGTTTTAT. It yields the protein CASGFSGATNEKLFY.

On this clonotype itself: A read error may produce the germline difference seen at one junction end. This sequence joins TRBV27 and TRBJ2-1; no firm D call. Germline V gives CDR1 MNHEY, CDR2 SMNVEV (reference sequence). CDR3 size: 12 residues. This CDR3 is CASSFNYNEKLF. The CDR3 region has the DNA TGTGCCAGCAGTTTTAATTACAATGAGAAGCTCTTC.

At least ten counts were recorded for this clonotype. The J gene is TRBJ1-1, the V gene TRBV6-1; D remains unclear. The CDR3 contains 13 residues. Germline V gives CDR1 MNHNS, CDR2 SASEGT. Deletions cut 5 bases from V and 8 bases from J, with 15 bases between. The CDR3 DNA sequence: TGTGCCAGCAGTTGGACGGGGAACCGAGAAGCTTTCTTT. Encoded protein: CASSWTGNREAFF.

This clonotype was seen a few times. V usage is TRBV7-6 and J usage is TRBJ1-2; 7 nucleotides line up with TRBD1. Germline V gene data show CDR1 as SGHVS and CDR2 as FNYEAQ. The V and J ends lost 3 bases and 7 bases, in that order; junction bases with no gene match: 8. This CDR3 is 14 amino acids long. CDR3 coding DNA: TGTGCCAGCAGCTTCGGGACAGACCAGGGTGGCTACACCTTC. Residues: CASSFGTDQGGYTF.

Many counts were recorded for this clonotype. The chain joins TRBV6-1 to TRBJ2-1; 7 nucleotides align to TRBD1. V was pared by 7 bases and J by 3 bases, with 6 bases of the junction left unmatched. The germline V gene encodes CDR1 MNHNS and CDR2 SASEGT. This CDR3 has 14 amino acids. CDR3 sequence: CASTSDRIYNEQFF. CDR3 DNA sequence: TGTGCCAGCACCTCGGACAGGATCTACAATGAGCAGTTCTTC.

Points on this clonotype: This may come from a read error, since a much larger clone is one base off. The rearrangement joins TRBV20-1 to TRBJ1-6; D remains ambiguous. Germline V gene lookup returns CDR1 DFQATT and CDR2 SNEGSKA (reference sequence). V was shortened by 0 bases and J by 9 bases, with 12 bases between the two germline ends. The CDR3 totals 14 residues. The CDR3 nucleotides read TGCAGTGCTAGAGATAGTAAGGCCGGTTCACCCCTCCACTTT. It specifies CSARDSKAGSPLHF.

This clonotype was picked up a small number of times. A much larger clone is a single base away; this may be a read error. This chain links TRBV27 with TRBJ2-7; D possibly uses TRBD1 or TRBD2 (6 bases each). The germline gives CDR1 MNHEY, CDR2 SMNVEV (reference sequence). The CDR3 covers 12 residues. CDR3 nucleotides: TGTGCCAGCGGTAGGGGGAGGTACGAGCGGTACTTC. Protein product: CASGRGRYERYF.

This clonotype has only a few counts. The chain couples TRBV29-1 to TRBJ2-7; 10 bases fit TRBD2. CDR3 length: 18 amino acids. The germline gives CDR1 SQVTM, CDR2 ANQGSEA. With 3 bases clipped from V and 2 bases from J, the junction kept 16 bases outside the gene matches. CDR3 coding DNA: TGCAGCGTTGAGTTGAACGAATCACCACTAGCGGGGACCTACGAGCAGTACTTC. Translated, it gives CSVELNESPLAGTYEQYF.

J is TRBJ2-1 and V is TRBV11-1; D ambiguous. CDR1 SGHAT and CDR2 FQDESV come from the germline V gene (reference sequence). The CDR3 consists of 17 residues. V was trimmed by 4 bases and J by 0 bases, leaving 16 bases between them. As DNA, the CDR3 is TGTGCCAGCAGCTCTAACCCTAGGTTTCGCTCCTACAATGAGCAGTTCTTC. Protein sequence: CASSSNPRFRSYNEQFF.

In regard to this clonotype: A much bigger clone sits one base away, suggesting this may be a read error. The conserved phenylalanine or tryptophan is not found at the CDR3 terminus, so this likely reflects a read error. The chain employs TRBV12-3 or TRBV12-4 and TRBJ2-7; maybe TRBD1 (5 bases). CDR3 length: 12 residues. V lost 5 bases and J lost 8, with 13 bases in between. CDR3 sequence: CASSGDSSQQYS. The CDR3 region has the DNA TGTGCCAGCAGTGGTGACAGCTCCCAGCAGTACTCC.